This TCR beta chain was retrieved from a study of human T cells and chemical hapten exposure. This clonotype was counted at least ten times. Its specificity is not known. Time point defined: patch test 1, 2 weeks after DPC sensitization. Documented treatment: therapeutic diphenylcyclopropenone sensitization with weekly scalp DPC. MiXCR, applied by TCRdb to the RACE reads, yields one record per CDR3 protein. Of under 200,000 distinct CDR3 sequences listed, roughly 15% are singletons. The CDR3 sequence is 16 residues long. Germline CDR1 reads SGHVS; CDR2 reads FQNEAQ. Trimming took 5 bases from V and 4 from J, leaving 19 bases between them. Study results and limitations: Expanded TCRs created a significantly greater count of big CDR3 similarity clusters than controls did.

The material was whole blood, obtained in connection with sensitization to the hapten diphenylcyclopropenone (DPC). The chain is built from TRBV7-8 and TRBJ2-3; D is unclear. The sequence came from a woman under 40 with alopecia areata. Some clones in this sample may be carry-over from other donors' samples. The chain's CDR3 is CASSPKRHSWSDTQYF. The DNA for the CDR3 is TGTGCCAGCAGCCCAAAACGCCACAGTTGGTCAGATACGCAGTATTTT.